This record looks at one TCR beta chain sequence and its context. V gave up 9 bases and J gave up 0 bases, with 18 bases separating them. The CDR3 covers 16 residues. CDR1 is MDHEN, CDR2 SYDVKM, per germline. TCRdb's table, derived via immunoSEQ multiplex PCR, lists solely in-frame clones and lacks some. The sample contains over 250,000 clones, approximately 91% of which appear only once. The data derive from a study of blood T cell repertoires in COVID-19. Study as a whole: Sites across the United States, Italy and Spain contributed samples from acute and convalescent COVID-19. T cells, B-cell-depleted T cells, or PBMCs supplied cDNA or gDNA.

The chain employs TRBV28 and TRBJ1-5; a weak D match, TRBD1 (6 bases). This clonotype originated in a woman in her twenties or thirties with COVID-19, enrolled during active disease. The sequenced material came from peripheral blood. The DNA for the CDR3 is TGTGCCAGACGATTTTTTCCAGGGGCTAGCAATCAGCCCCAGCATTTT. The encoded protein is CARRFFPGASNQPQHF.